A single TCR beta chain is shown here with its context. No antigen is known for it. These data are taken from a study of CD8+ T cells in alopecia areata. Broader study findings: Sequenced scalp T cells also include alphabeta T cells resident in normal skin. Lesional scalp, notably in alopecia totalis/universalis, had clonality above that of normal scalp. Against the mouse data, patients shared TCRs less clearly, possibly for HLA reasons.

Investigators isolated RNA and reverse transcribed it into cDNA to act as the sequencing template. Profiling relied on immunoSEQ multiplex PCR, and the TCRdb table lists in-frame clones only, not all of them. The sample includes some 30,000 clones, around three quarters of them seen just once. Trimming shortened V by 2 bases and J by 6 bases, and 14 bases separated the two germline ends. The CDR3 consists of 14 residues. Germline V gene lookup returns CDR1 MGHRA and CDR2 YSYEKL. Isolation of CD4+ and CD8+ T cells from PBMCs was achieved by sorting. The sample was NKG2D-low CD8+ T cells sorted from blood. The source of this sequence is a human donor with alopecia areata. V is TRBV4-1 and J is TRBJ2-7; D gene uncertain. CDR3 sequence: CASSQHQAGGEQYF. The CDR3 DNA reads as TGCGCCAGCAGCCAACATCAGGCAGGCGGCGAGCAGTACTTC.